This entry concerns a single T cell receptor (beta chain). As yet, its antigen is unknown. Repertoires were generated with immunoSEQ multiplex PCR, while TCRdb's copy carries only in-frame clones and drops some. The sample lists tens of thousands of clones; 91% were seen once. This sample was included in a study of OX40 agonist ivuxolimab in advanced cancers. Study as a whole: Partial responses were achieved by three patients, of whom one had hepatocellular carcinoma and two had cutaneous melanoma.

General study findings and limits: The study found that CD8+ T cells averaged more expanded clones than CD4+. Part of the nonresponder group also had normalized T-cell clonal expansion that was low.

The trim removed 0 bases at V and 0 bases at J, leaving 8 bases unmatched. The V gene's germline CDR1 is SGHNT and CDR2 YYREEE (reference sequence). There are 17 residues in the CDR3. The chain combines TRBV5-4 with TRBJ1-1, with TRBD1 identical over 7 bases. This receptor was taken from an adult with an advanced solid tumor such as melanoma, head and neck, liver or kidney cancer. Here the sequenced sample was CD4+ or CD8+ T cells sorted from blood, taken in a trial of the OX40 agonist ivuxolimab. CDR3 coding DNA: TGTGCCAGCAGCTTGGGACAGGGAGGGTTGATGAACACTGAAGCTTTCTTT. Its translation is CASSLGQGGLMNTEAFF.